This TCR beta chain was identified during a study of cytomegalovirus exposure and HLA in healthy donors. Overall study findings and caveats: Researchers had no immune exposure information except CMV serostatus available.

A remark on this clone: Its cognate antigen is unknown.

This PCR relied on a set of 60 Vbeta primers and 13 Jbeta primers. In the authors' workflow: Counted up in a later analysis, unique TCR beta chains came to roughly 80 million, with around 10 million shared. Method: immunoSEQ multiplex PCR; TCRdb's copy keeps in-frame clones and lacks some. The DNA was the basis for D and trimming; V, J and clone size are from that table. The sample records 95,000 to 120,000 clones, about 80% being singletons. This TCR was recovered from a woman in her 30s in good health and CMV-seropositive. Sequencing was carried out using PBMCs.

The CDR3 DNA sequence: TGTGCCAGCAGCCCAGATGGGCGGGTTGCAGATACGCAGTATTTT. This codes for CASSPDGRVADTQYF. The chain uses TRBV6-5 and TRBJ2-3; possible D gene TRBD2, 5 bases. This CDR3 contains 15 residues. CDR1 is MNHEY and CDR2 is SVGAGI in the germline V gene. Trimming took 6 bases from V and 4 from J, leaving 17 bases between them.